This TCR beta chain appears in the sequencing data of a study of spatial heterogeneity in lung cancer. Study background: Each time, sequencing found more beta-chain sequences than alpha-chain sequences. The average count in raw reads for each unique TCR and UMI combination exceeded nine appearances. Study-wide points: The study found ubiquitous expanded tumor TCRs in blood more at resection than follow-up.

MiXCR, applied by TCRdb to the 5' RACE reads, yields one record per CDR3 protein. The profile shows around 63,000 distinct CDR3 sequences, roughly 8% of them singletons. The CDR3 runs to 17 residues. V was pared by 0 bases and J by 4 bases, with 10 bases of the junction left unmatched. CDR1 SGHAT and CDR2 FQDESV come from the germline V gene (reference sequence). Sample time point: sample taken at primary tumor resection. The study sequenced unsorted whole RNA from tumor, nontumor lung or frozen PBMC. This clonotype was seen repeatedly, ten times or more. What it binds is unknown. The clonotype was recovered from a female donor with early-stage non-small cell lung cancer. The starting material was PBMCs, obtained at surgery. This chain joins TRBV11-1 and TRBJ2-3; TRBD1 matches 7 bases. The CDR3 protein is CASSLAAPYRGPDTQYF. DNA for the CDR3: TGTGCCAGCAGCTTAGCCGCGCCTTACAGGGGACCAGATACGCAGTATTTT.